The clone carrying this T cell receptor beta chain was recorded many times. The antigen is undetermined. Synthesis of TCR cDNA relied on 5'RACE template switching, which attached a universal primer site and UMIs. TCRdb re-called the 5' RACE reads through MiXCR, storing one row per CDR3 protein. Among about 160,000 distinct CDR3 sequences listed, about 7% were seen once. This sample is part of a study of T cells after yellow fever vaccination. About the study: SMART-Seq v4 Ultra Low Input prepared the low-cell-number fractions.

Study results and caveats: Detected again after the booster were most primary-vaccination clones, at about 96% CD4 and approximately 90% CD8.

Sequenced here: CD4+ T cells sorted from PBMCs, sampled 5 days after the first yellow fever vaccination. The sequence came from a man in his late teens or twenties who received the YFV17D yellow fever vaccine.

The CDR3 nucleotides read TGTGCCAGCAGCTTAAAAGGGGGGTACAATCAGCCCCAGCATTTT. Residues: CASSLKGGYNQPQHF. V is TRBV7-2 and J is TRBJ1-5; possible D gene TRBD1, 6 bases. The V gene's germline CDR1 is SGHTA and CDR2 FQGNSA. The CDR3 is 15 residues long. Deletions cut 2 bases from V and 3 bases from J, with 11 bases between.